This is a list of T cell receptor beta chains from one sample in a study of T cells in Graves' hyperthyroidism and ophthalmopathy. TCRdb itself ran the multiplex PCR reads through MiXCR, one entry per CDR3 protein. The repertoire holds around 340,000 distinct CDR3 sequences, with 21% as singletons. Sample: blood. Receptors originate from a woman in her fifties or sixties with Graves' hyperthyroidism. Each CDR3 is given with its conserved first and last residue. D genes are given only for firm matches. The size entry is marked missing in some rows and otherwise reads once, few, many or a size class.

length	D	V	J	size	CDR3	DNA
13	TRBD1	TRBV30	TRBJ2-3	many	CAWSRDRRDTQYF	TGTGCCTGGTCGCGGGACAGGAGGGATACGCAGTATTTT
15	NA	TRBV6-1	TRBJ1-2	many	CASSEWAGQNYGYTF	TGTGCCAGCAGTGAATGGGCAGGGCAGAACTATGGCTACACCTTC
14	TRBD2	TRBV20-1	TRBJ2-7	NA	CSATGPGLIYEQYF	TGCAGTGCTACAGGTCCGGGACTAATCTACGAGCAGTACTTC
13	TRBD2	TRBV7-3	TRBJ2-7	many	CASSGRAEGEQYF	TGTGCCAGCAGCGGGAGGGCCGAAGGTGAGCAGTACTTC
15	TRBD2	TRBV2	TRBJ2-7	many	CASRKLLAESYEQYF	TGTGCCAGCAGAAAACTACTAGCGGAGTCCTACGAGCAGTACTTC
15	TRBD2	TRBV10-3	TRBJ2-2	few	CAIRGAGGNTGELFF	TGTGCCATCAGAGGAGCGGGGGGGAACACCGGGGAGCTGTTTTTT
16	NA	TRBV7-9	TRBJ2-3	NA	CASSLHGQGSTDTQYF	TGTGCCAGCAGCTTACATGGGCAGGGGAGCACAGATACGCAGTATTTT
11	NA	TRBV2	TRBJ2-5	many	CASRFRALKYF	TGTGCCAGCAGATTCAGGGCCCTCAAGTACTTC
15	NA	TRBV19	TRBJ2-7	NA	CASSIDLAREYEQYF	TGTGCCAGTAGTATAGATCTTGCGAGGGAATACGAGCAGTACTTC
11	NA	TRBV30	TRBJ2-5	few	CAWGFQETQYF	TGTGCCTGGGGGTTCCAAGAGACCCAGTACTTC
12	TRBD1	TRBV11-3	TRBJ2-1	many	CASSVRGNEQFF	TGTGCCAGCAGCGTCAGGGGGAATGAGCAGTTCTTC
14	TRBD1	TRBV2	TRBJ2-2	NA	CASSRTGGPGELFF	TGTGCCAGCAGTCGGACAGGGGGCCCCGGGGAGCTGTTTTTT
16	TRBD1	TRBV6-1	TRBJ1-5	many	CASRPGTGWSNQPQHF	TGTGCCAGTCGTCCCGGGACAGGGTGGAGCAATCAGCCCCAGCATTTT
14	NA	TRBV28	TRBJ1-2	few	CASSLRARNYGYTF	TGTGCCAGCAGTTTAAGGGCCAGGAACTATGGCTACACCTTC
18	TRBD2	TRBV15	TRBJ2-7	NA	CATSSYRETSGRAHEQYF	TGTGCCACCAGCAGTTACCGGGAGACTAGCGGGAGGGCCCACGAGCAGTACTTC
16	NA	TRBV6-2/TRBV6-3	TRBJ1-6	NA	CASMQGTISYNSPLHF	TGTGCCAGCATGCAGGGGACCATCTCCTATAATTCACCCCTCCACTTT
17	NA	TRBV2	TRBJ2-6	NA	CASSDEVVLSGANVLTF	TGTGCCAGCAGTGACGAAGTTGTATTATCTGGGGCCAACGTCCTGACTTTC
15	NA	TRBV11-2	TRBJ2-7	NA	CASSLGGSRLYEQYF	TGTGCCAGCAGCCTAGGGGGAAGCCGGTTGTACGAGCAGTACTTC
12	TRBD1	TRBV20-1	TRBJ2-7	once	CSADATGGEQYF	TGCAGTGCTGATGCTACAGGGGGCGAGCAGTACTTC
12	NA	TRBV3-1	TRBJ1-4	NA	CASSMEEEKLFF	TGTGCCAGCAGCATGGAGGAGGAAAAACTGTTTTTT
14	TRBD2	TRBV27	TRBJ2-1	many	CASSSYPSGNEQFF	TGTGCCAGCAGTTCCTATCCTAGCGGGAATGAGCAGTTCTTC
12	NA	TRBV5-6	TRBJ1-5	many	CASSQADQPQHF	TGTGCCAGCAGCCAGGCAGATCAGCCCCAGCATTTT
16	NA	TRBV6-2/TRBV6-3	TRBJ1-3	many	CASSPSGSTSGNTIYF	TGTGCCAGCAGTCCTTCGGGGTCCACCTCTGGAAACACCATATATTTT
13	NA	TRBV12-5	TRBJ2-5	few	CASALPSQETQYF	TGTGCTAGCGCCCTCCCATCCCAAGAGACCCAGTACTTC
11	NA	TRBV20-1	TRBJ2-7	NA	CSAGSDYEQYF	TGCAGTGCCGGCTCGGACTACGAGCAGTACTTC
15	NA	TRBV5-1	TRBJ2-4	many	CASSPSEVAKNIQYF	TGCGCCAGCAGCCCTAGCGAGGTGGCCAAAAACATTCAGTACTTC
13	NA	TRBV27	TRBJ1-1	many	CASRTRVNTEAFF	TGTGCCAGCAGAACGCGGGTGAACACTGAAGCTTTCTTT